These T cell receptor beta chains were read from a single sample in a study of human T cells and chemical hapten exposure. TCRdb re-called the RACE reads through MiXCR, storing one row per CDR3 protein. The repertoire has about 97,000 distinct CDR3 sequences, 25% to 35% of them found once; the top ten carry 10%. This specimen consisted of whole blood, obtained in connection with sensitization to the hapten diphenylcyclopropenone (DPC). The receptor source for this set is a man between 35 and 55 years old with alopecia areata. Some clones in this sample may be carry-over from other donors' samples. Each CDR3 is given with its conserved first and last residue. The D gene is left open where the match is weak. Part of the rows lack a size; the others show once, few, many or a class for expanded clones.

>.|TRBJ2-1|TRBD1|TRBV6-5
TGTGCCAGCAGTCCCCAGGGGGCGGGCGTACATGAGCAGTTCTTC
CASSPQGAGVHEQFF
>.|TRBJ1-1|.|TRBV10-3
TGTGCCATCTCCGGGGGGAACACTGAAGCTTTCTTT
CAISGGNTEAFF
>few|TRBJ2-1|TRBD2|TRBV14
TGTGCCAGCAGAGGAGCGGGAGGTGACAATGAGCAGTTCTTC
CASRGAGGDNEQFF
>few|TRBJ1-5|.|TRBV28
TGTGCCAGCTTGAGTAGACGAAATCAGCCCCAGCATTTT
CASLSRRNQPQHF
>few|TRBJ1-2|TRBD1|TRBV11-2
TGTGCCAGCAGCTTAGAGGTCGCAGGGGGCCATGGCTACACCTTC
CASSLEVAGGHGYTF
>.|TRBJ1-1|TRBD1|TRBV11-3
TGTGCCAGCAGCCCCCAGACAGGGTGCACTGAAGCTTTCTTT
CASSPQTGCTEAFF
>few|TRBJ2-2|.|TRBV3-1
TGTGCCAGCAGCCGGTCCGGACAAAACACCGGGGAGCTGTTTTTT
CASSRSGQNTGELFF
>few|TRBJ2-2|TRBD2|TRBV28
TGTGCCAGCAGTGGCCTAGCGAGCGGGAGCCCCGGGGAGCTGTTTTTT
CASSGLASGSPGELFF
>.|TRBJ1-5|.|TRBV20-1
TGCAGTGCTAGAGATCTCTTTACCTTCGCCAGCAATCAGCCCCAGCATTTT
CSARDLFTFASNQPQHF
>.|TRBJ1-5|.|TRBV7-5
.
CISVPEAQIGTDSNQPQHF
>few|TRBJ1-3|TRBD1|TRBV6-6
TGTGCCAGCAGCAGAGAGGGGGACAGCTCTGGAAACACCATATATTTT
CASSREGDSSGNTIYF
>few|TRBJ2-3|TRBD1|TRBV3-1
TGTGCCAGCAGCCCCGGGACAGGGGGGCGGGCAGATACGCAGTATTTT
CASSPGTGGRADTQYF
>few|TRBJ2-3|.|TRBV25-1
TGTGCCAGCAGTGGAGGACTAGGGGGGGATAAAGGGGATACGCAGTATTTT
CASSGGLGGDKGDTQYF
>few|TRBJ2-7|TRBD2|TRBV12-3/TRBV12-4
TGTGCCAGCAGCTCCACGGGACTAGCGGGAGTGTACGAGCAGTACTTC
CASSSTGLAGVYEQYF
>.|TRBJ2-3|.|TRBV20-1
TGCAGTGCTAGGGCAGGACTTCGGGATACGCAGTATTTT
CSARAGLRDTQYF
>.|TRBJ2-1|.|TRBV4-1
TGCGCCAGCAGCCAAGCAGGGGGGGATGAGCAGTTCTTC
CASSQAGGDEQFF
>.|TRBJ2-5|TRBD1|TRBV4-3
TGCGCCAGCAGCCAAGAAAACTCCAGGGGGCAGACCCAGTACTTC
CASSQENSRGQTQYF
>few|TRBJ2-7|.|TRBV20-1
TGCAGTGCTAGCTCTGACTCCTACGAGCAGTACTTC
CSASSDSYEQYF
>.|TRBJ1-5|.|TRBV15
TGTGCCACCAGCATCGACAGCTCCAGGCCCCAGCATTTT
CATSIDSSRPQHF
>.|TRBJ2-2|.|TRBV2
TGTGCCAGCAGCCTGACAGAAGTCACCGGGGAGCTGTTTTTT
CASSLTEVTGELFF
>.|TRBJ2-7|.|TRBV20-1
TGCAGTGCTAGAGATCGCTCCCAGCCCCCCTACGAGCAGTACTTC
CSARDRSQPPYEQYF
>few|TRBJ1-4|.|TRBV7-9
TGTGCCAGCAGCTCCTTAGCAGGGGATGAAAAACTGTTTTTT
CASSSLAGDEKLFF